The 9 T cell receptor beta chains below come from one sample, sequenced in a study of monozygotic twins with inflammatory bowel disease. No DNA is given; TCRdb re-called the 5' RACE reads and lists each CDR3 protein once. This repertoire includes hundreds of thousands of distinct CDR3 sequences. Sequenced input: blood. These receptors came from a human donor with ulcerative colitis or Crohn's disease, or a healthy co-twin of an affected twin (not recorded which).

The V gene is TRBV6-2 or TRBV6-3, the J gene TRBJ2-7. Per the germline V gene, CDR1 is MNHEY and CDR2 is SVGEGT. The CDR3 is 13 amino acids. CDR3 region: CASSYGPIYEQYF.

CDR3 amino acids: CASSEVGRGVSEQYF. This chain uses TRBV6-1 with TRBJ2-7; TCRdb lists TRBD1, though no DNA is available to test this call. Germline lookup yields CDR1 MNHNS and CDR2 SASEGT. This CDR3 is built from 15 residues.

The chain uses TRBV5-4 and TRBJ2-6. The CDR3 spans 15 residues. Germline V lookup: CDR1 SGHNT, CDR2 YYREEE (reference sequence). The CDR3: CASRVTGSGANVLTF.

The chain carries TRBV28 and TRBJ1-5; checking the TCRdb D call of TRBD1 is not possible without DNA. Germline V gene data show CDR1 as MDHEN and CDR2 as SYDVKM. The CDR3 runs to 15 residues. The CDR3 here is CASSGGGLGRVPQHF.

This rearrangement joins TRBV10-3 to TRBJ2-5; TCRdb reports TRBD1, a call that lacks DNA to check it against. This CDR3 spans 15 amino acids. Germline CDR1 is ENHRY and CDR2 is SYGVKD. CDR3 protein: CAISLGEFDRETQYF.

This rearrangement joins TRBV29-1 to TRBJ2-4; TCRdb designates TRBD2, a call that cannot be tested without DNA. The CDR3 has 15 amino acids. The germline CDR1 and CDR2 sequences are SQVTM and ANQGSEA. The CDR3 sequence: CSAQELAVGVNIQYF.

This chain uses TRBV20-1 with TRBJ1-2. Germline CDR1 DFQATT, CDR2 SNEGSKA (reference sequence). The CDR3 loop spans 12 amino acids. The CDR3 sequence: CSARSEPYGYTF.

The CDR3 protein is CASSPETGVRGNQPQHF. The chain has TRBV5-1 and TRBJ1-5; TCRdb lists TRBD1, though no DNA is available to test this call. The CDR3 sequence is 17 residues long. Looked up from germline, CDR1 is SGHRS and CDR2 is YFSETQ.

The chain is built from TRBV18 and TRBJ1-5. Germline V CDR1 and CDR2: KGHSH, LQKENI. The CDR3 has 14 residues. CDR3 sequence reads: CASSPGGNNQPQHF.